One and the same sample provided the 27 T cell receptor beta chains below, sequenced in a study of shared clonotypes between healthy human individuals. TCRdb keeps only in-frame clones here, not all; method: immunoSEQ multiplex PCR. The data hold about 2 million clones, with about 95% observed a single time. The naive CD8 fraction comprised CD45RO-negative cells positively selected for CCR7 and excluded terminally differentiated effector memory CD45RA+ cells. Sequencing was performed on naive CD8+ T cells sorted from blood. The receptors derive from a man in his late teens or twenties in good health.

The gene calls are TRBV2 and TRBJ2-7, with 10 bases lining up with TRBD1. Germline V gene data show CDR1 as SNHLY and CDR2 as FYNNEI. Trimming at V came to 4 bases and at J to 5 bases, leaving 8 bases not matched to a gene. The CDR3 sequence is 15 residues long. The CDR3 nucleotides are TGTGCCAGCAGTGCAGTACGACAGGGGGCCCACGAGCAGTACTTC. Residues: CASSAVRQGAHEQYF.

V gene TRBV11-2 combines with J gene TRBJ2-5; D perhaps matches TRBD2 (6 bases). Germline-derived CDR1 and CDR2 are SGHAT and FQNNGV. The CDR3 extends over 17 amino acids. Trimming stripped 0 bases from V and 1 base from J, with 15 bases between. The CDR3 nucleotides read TGTGCCAGCAGCTTAGATAGGTGGGGAGGAACCCAAGAGACCCAGTACTTC. This codes for CASSLDRWGGTQETQYF.

This rearrangement joins TRBV18 to TRBJ1-4; D gene ambiguous. This CDR3 spans 13 amino acids. Germline V gene data show CDR1 as KGHSH and CDR2 as LQKENI. V was shortened by 3 bases and J by 3 bases, with 5 bases between the two germline ends. The CDR3 spells CASSPGANEKLFF. The CDR3 nucleotides read TGTGCCAGCTCACCCGGGGCTAATGAAAAACTGTTTTTT.

The chain couples TRBV16 to TRBJ2-5; TRBD2 agrees at 7 bases. The CDR3 has 14 residues. Losses at the gene ends were 5 bases for V and 4 bases for J; bases not matched to a gene: 7. Germline V CDR1 and CDR2: KGHSY, FQNENV. The CDR3, as DNA: TGTGCCAGCAGCAAAGGCAGCGGGACAGAGACCCAGTACTTC. Protein product: CASSKGSGTETQYF. The full variable domain, in which reference TRBV16 and TRBJ2-5 provide the parts outside the CDR3, is GEEVAQTPKHLVRGEGQKAKLYCAPIKGHSYVFWYQQVLKNEFKFLISFQNENVFDETGMPKERFSAKCLPNSPCSLEIQATKLEDSAVYFCASSKGSGTETQYFGPGTRLLVL.

Of note for this clone: Other nucleotide sequences from this sample produce the same CDR3. This chain links TRBV19 with TRBJ2-7, with D uncertain. The V gene's germline CDR1 is LNHDA and CDR2 SQIVND (reference sequence). Trimming took off 3 bases at V and 2 bases at J, with 11 bases between the two ends. The CDR3 contains 14 residues. The CDR3 loop is CASSISGPTYEQYF. CDR3 nucleotides: TGTGCCAGTAGTATTTCCGGGCCGACCTACGAGCAGTACTTC.

The chain recombines TRBV5-1 with TRBJ2-1, with D perhaps matching TRBD1 or TRBD2 (5 bases each). Trimming took off 0 bases at V and 0 bases at J, with 13 bases between the two ends. The germline CDR1 and CDR2 sequences are SGHRS and YFSETQ. The CDR3 is 17 amino acids. The chain's CDR3 is CASSLGYGASSYNEQFF. As DNA, the CDR3 is TGCGCCAGCAGCTTGGGTTACGGGGCAAGCTCCTACAATGAGCAGTTCTTC.

In this sample, this clone turned up once. Other DNA variants within this sample encode the same CDR3. The chain recombines TRBV6-6 with TRBJ2-7; D not certain. The CDR3 totals 13 residues. Trimming pared 0 bases from V and 5 bases from J, leaving 8 bases between. The germline V gene encodes CDR1 MNHNY and CDR2 SVGAGI (reference sequence). This CDR3 is CASSYSTGNEQYF. The CDR3 nucleotides are TGTGCCAGCAGTTACTCGACTGGGAACGAGCAGTACTTC.

The gene calls are TRBV15 and TRBJ2-7; D may be TRBD2 (6 bases). The V end lost 0 bases, the J end lost 3 bases, and 15 bases lay between the germline ends. The length of the CDR3 is 16 residues. Germline loops: CDR1 LNHNV, CDR2 YYDKDF (reference sequence). The chain's CDR3 is CATSRDQGTGGYEQYF. The CDR3 nucleotides read TGTGCCACCAGCAGAGATCAAGGGACCGGGGGCTACGAGCAGTACTTC.

The CDR3 DNA reads as TGCGCCAGCAGCAATTTACCGGGAGCCGGAGAGACCCAGTACTTC. It is translated as CASSNLPGAGETQYF. This sequence joins TRBV5-1 and TRBJ2-5; TRBD2 might be the D (6 bases). This CDR3 comprises 15 residues. Deletions cut 4 bases from V and 4 bases from J, with 17 bases between. Germline loops: CDR1 SGHRS, CDR2 YFSETQ.

As regards this clone: In the same sample, other DNA sequences code for this CDR3. The chain employs TRBV4-1 and TRBJ1-1; D remains unclear. CDR1 and CDR2 (germline): MGHRA, YSYEKL. The CDR3 has 14 amino acids. V was clipped by 0 bases and J by 1 base, with 6 bases between them. Written as DNA, the CDR3 is TGCGCCAGCAGCCAAGATAGCGGGAACACTGAAGCTTTCTTT. This gives the protein CASSQDSGNTEAFF.

As regards this clone: The sample contains more than one DNA sequence encoding this CDR3. The rearrangement joins TRBV6-5 to TRBJ2-7; unclear D gene. CDR3 size: 12 residues. Between the trimmed V and J ends, which lost 3 bases and 3 bases, there was a span of 6 bases. CDR1 and CDR2 from the germline V gene are MNHEY and SVGAGI. CDR3 amino acids: CASSYGVYEQYF. The CDR3 DNA sequence: TGTGCCAGCAGTTATGGAGTCTACGAGCAGTACTTC.

The chain uses TRBV5-6 and TRBJ1-1; no clear D. The germline V gene encodes CDR1 SGHDT and CDR2 YYEEEE. Trimming took off 4 bases at V and 2 bases at J, with 9 bases between the two ends. This CDR3 has 13 amino acids. CDR3 coding DNA: TGTGCCAGCAGCCCCTGGTTCAACACTGAAGCTTTCTTT. It translates to CASSPWFNTEAFF. The whole variable domain, filled in from reference TRBV5-6 and TRBJ1-1, reads DAGVTQSPTHLIKTRGQQVTLRCSPKSGHDTVSWYQQALGQGPQFIFQYYEEEERQRGNFPDRFSGHQFPNYSSELNVNALLLGDSALYLCASSPWFNTEAFFGQGTRLTVV.

This clone was counted only a few times. V usage is TRBV4-1 and J usage is TRBJ2-7; the match to TRBD2 covers 7 bases. There are 13 residues in the CDR3. The ends lost 8 bases at V and 3 bases at J; junction bases unmatched: 7. From germline, CDR1 is MGHRA and CDR2 YSYEKL. Here the CDR3 reads CASGEGTIYEQYF. For the CDR3, the DNA is TGCGCCAGCGGGGAGGGGACCATCTACGAGCAGTACTTC.

The chain is built from TRBV9 and TRBJ2-1; maybe TRBD2 (6 bases). The CDR3 totals 16 residues. Trimming took off 0 bases at V and 3 bases at J, with 13 bases between the two ends. Germline CDR1 and CDR2: SGDLS and YYNGEE. The DNA of the CDR3 is TGTGCCAGCAGCGTAGATGCGGGAACGGGCTACAATGAGCAGTTCTTC. Amino acid sequence: CASSVDAGTGYNEQFF.

Notes on this clone: Additional DNA sequences in this sample encode the identical CDR3. The chain carries TRBV5-1 and TRBJ2-7; the D is unclear. The CDR3 runs to 11 residues. Trimming pared 4 bases from V and 3 bases from J, leaving 5 bases between. Germline V gene sequence: CDR1 SGHRS, CDR2 YFSETQ. CDR3 residues: CASSGSYEQYF. CDR3 nucleotides: TGCGCCAGCAGCGGCAGCTACGAGCAGTACTTC.

In DNA form, the CDR3 reads TGTGCCAGTAGTGTCCGAACCACCGGGACTAGCGCAATTAATGAGCAGTTCTTC. Protein product: CASSVRTTGTSAINEQFF. The V and J genes are TRBV19 and TRBJ2-1; 10 bases line up with TRBD2. Germline-derived CDR1 and CDR2 are LNHDA and SQIVND (reference sequence). V shed 5 bases and J 7 bases; nucleotides not matched to a gene: 17. The CDR3 runs 18 residues.

The chain is built from TRBV9 and TRBJ2-2, with D perhaps matching TRBD1 (6 bases). V was clipped by 4 bases and J by 7 bases, with 20 bases between them. The CDR3 length is 16 residues. CDR1 and CDR2 (germline): SGDLS, YYNGEE. The CDR3 loop reads CASSPTGQSRVGELFF. The CDR3 coding sequence is TGTGCCAGCAGCCCGACCGGACAGTCGAGAGTCGGGGAGCTGTTTTTT.

This chain links TRBV9 with TRBJ2-7, with 7 bases fitting TRBD1. The V and J ends lost 4 bases and 0 bases, in that order; junction bases with no gene match: 7. From germline, CDR1 is SGDLS and CDR2 YYNGEE. CDR3 length: 15 residues. Here the CDR3 DNA reads TGTGCCAGCAGCCCCTACAGGGGTAGCTCCTACGAGCAGTACTTC. Translating gives CASSPYRGSSYEQYF.

The V and J genes are TRBV7-8 and TRBJ2-7; 9 nucleotides align to TRBD2. Unmatched junction bases numbered 7, after V lost 6 bases and J lost 1 base. Germline loops: CDR1 SGHVS, CDR2 FQNEAQ. CDR3 length: 15 residues. The DNA for the CDR3 is TGTGCCAGCAGAGCAGCTGGACTAGCGTCCTACGAGCAGTACTTC. This sequence encodes CASRAAGLASYEQYF.

The chain has TRBV13 and TRBJ1-2, with a weak D call TRBD1 (5 bases). Germline loops: CDR1 PRHDT, CDR2 FYEKMQ (reference sequence). This CDR3 is built from 12 residues. Trimming removed 1 base at V and 7 bases at J, with 7 bases between. The CDR3 DNA reads TGTGCCAGCAGCTTAGCAGGGACTGGCTACACCTTC. Translation gives CASSLAGTGYTF.

The chain is built from TRBV4-2 and TRBJ1-6; unclear D gene. Per the germline V gene, CDR1 is LGHNA and CDR2 is YNFKEQ. CDR3 length: 15 amino acids. The V end was cut by 4 bases, the J end by 5 bases, with 12 bases between. CDR3 sequence (DNA): TGTGCCAGCAGCCCGCGGGATTCGGATAATTCACCCCTCCACTTT. Its protein is CASSPRDSDNSPLHF.

Note on this clone: Other DNA sequences within the sample encode an identical CDR3. V usage is TRBV27 and J usage is TRBJ2-7; 9 nucleotides line up with TRBD1. This CDR3 has 14 amino acids. Germline CDR1 MNHEY, CDR2 SMNVEV (reference sequence). Trimming took 4 bases from V and 4 from J; bases not matched to a gene: 5. The CDR3 loop reads CASSSTGGTYEQYF. CDR3 DNA: TGTGCCAGCAGTTCAACAGGGGGCACTTACGAGCAGTACTTC.

The chain couples TRBV27 to TRBJ2-7, with D possibly TRBD2 on 6 matching bases. The CDR3 contains 16 residues. CDR1 is MNHEY, CDR2 SMNVEV, per germline (reference sequence). Trimming took 7 bases from V and 5 from J, leaving 24 bases between them. CDR3: CASTTMEGLARHEQYF. Here the CDR3 DNA reads TGTGCCAGCACTACTATGGAGGGCCTAGCCCGACACGAGCAGTACTTC.

The chain carries TRBV29-1 and TRBJ2-3; TRBD2 might be the D (5 bases). The CDR3 length is 14 residues. CDR1 SQVTM and CDR2 ANQGSEA come from the germline V gene. Trimming removed 3 bases at V and 2 bases at J, with 12 bases between. For the CDR3, the DNA is TGCAGCGTTGAGGAGGACCCATCCACAGATACGCAGTATTTT. Encoded protein: CSVEEDPSTDTQYF.

With regard to this clone: Other DNA sequences in this sample translate to the same CDR3. This chain uses TRBV4-3 with TRBJ2-1; 8 positions agree with TRBD1. The CDR3 loop spans 15 amino acids. CDR1 is LGHNA and CDR2 is YSLEER in the germline V gene. Germline trimming cut 1 base from V and 1 base from J; bases unmatched to any gene: 0. The CDR3 reads CASSQGQGSYNEQFF. CDR3 in DNA: TGCGCCAGCAGCCAAGGACAGGGGTCCTACAATGAGCAGTTCTTC.

With regard to this clone: The sample contains more than one DNA sequence encoding this CDR3. V gene TRBV27 combines with J gene TRBJ1-1; unclear D gene. The V gene's germline CDR1 is MNHEY and CDR2 SMNVEV (reference sequence). Trimming took off 0 bases at V and 2 bases at J, with 7 bases between the two ends. The CDR3 has 14 amino acids. DNA of the CDR3: TGTGCCAGCAGTTTATCTGGCCCTAACACTGAAGCTTTCTTT. It codes for CASSLSGPNTEAFF.

A word on this clone: Other DNA sequences within the sample encode an identical CDR3. The genes are TRBV5-4 and TRBJ2-5; maybe TRBD2 (6 bases). The CDR3 extends over 13 amino acids. Germline V gene data show CDR1 as SGHNT and CDR2 as YYREEE (reference sequence). The V gene lost 0 bases and the J gene lost 5 bases, with 8 bases spanning the gap. For the CDR3, the DNA is TGTGCCAGCAGCTTGGTGGAGGGCGAGACCCAGTACTTC. Amino acid sequence: CASSLVEGETQYF.